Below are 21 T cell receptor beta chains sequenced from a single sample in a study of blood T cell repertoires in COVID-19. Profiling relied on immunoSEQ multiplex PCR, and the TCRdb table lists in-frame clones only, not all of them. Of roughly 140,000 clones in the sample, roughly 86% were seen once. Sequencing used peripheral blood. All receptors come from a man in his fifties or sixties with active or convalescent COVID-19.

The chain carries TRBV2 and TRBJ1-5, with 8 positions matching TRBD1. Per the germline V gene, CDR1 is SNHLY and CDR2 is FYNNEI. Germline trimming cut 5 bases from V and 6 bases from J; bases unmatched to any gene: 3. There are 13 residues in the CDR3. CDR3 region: CASSQGAVQPQHF. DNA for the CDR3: TGTGCCAGCAGTCAGGGGGCGGTTCAGCCCCAGCATTTT.

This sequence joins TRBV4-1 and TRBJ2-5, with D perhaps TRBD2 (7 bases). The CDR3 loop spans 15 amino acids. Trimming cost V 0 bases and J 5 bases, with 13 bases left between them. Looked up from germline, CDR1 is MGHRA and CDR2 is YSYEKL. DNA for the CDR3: TGCGCCAGCAGCCAAGATGGGGGGGGCTCGGAGACCCAGTACTTC. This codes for CASSQDGGGSETQYF.

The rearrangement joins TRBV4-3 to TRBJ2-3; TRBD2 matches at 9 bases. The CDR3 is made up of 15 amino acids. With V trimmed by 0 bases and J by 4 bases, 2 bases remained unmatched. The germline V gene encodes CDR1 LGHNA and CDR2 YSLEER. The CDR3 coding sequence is TGCGCCAGCAGCCAAGATACTAGCGGGCCAGATACGCAGTATTTT. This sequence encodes CASSQDTSGPDTQYF.

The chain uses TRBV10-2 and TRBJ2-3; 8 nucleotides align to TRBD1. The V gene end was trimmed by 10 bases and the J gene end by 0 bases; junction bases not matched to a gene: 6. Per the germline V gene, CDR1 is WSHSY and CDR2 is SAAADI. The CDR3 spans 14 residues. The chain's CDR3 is CATRTGRSTDTQYF. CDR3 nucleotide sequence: TGCGCCACCAGGACAGGGCGAAGCACAGATACGCAGTATTTT.

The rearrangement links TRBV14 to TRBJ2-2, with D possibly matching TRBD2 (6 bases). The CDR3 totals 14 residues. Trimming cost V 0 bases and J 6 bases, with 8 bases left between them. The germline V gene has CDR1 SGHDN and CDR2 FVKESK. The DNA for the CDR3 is TGTGCCAGCAGCCAAGAGTGGGGGGCCGGGGAGCTGTTTTTT. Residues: CASSQEWGAGELFF.

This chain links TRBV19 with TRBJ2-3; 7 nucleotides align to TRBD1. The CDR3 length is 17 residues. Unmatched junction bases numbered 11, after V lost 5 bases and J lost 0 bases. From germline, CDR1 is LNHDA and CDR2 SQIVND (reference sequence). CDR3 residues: CASSRGRGTKSTDTQYF. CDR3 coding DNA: TGTGCCAGTAGTCGCGGCAGGGGGACAAAGAGCACAGATACGCAGTATTTT.

The CDR3 DNA reads as TGTGCCAGCAGCATACTAGTACTAGCTAGCTCCTACAATGAGCAGTTCTTC. Residues: CASSILVLASSYNEQFF. The chain joins TRBV28 to TRBJ2-1; D is possibly TRBD2 (6 bases). The CDR3 runs to 17 residues. Germline CDR1 reads MDHEN; CDR2 reads SYDVKM. V shed 6 bases and J shed 0 bases, with 18 bases lying between them.

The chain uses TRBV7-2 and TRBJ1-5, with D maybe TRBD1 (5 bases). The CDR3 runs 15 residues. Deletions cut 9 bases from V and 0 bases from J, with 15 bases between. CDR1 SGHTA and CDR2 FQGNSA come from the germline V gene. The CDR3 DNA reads TGTGCCAGTAGCCAGGGCCGGTATAGCAATCAGCCCCAGCATTTT. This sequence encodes CASSQGRYSNQPQHF. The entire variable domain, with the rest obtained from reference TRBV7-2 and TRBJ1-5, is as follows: GAGVSQSPSNKVTEKGKDVELRCDPISGHTALYWYRQSLGQGLEFLIYFQGNSAPDKSGLPSDRFSAERTGGSVSTLTIQRTQQEDSAVYLCASSQGRYSNQPQHFGDGTRLSIL.

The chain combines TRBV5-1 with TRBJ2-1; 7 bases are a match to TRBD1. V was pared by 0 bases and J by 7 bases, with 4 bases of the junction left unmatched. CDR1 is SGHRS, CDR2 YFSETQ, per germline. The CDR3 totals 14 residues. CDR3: CASSLEGQRNEQFF. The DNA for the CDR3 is TGCGCCAGCAGCTTGGAGGGACAGAGGAATGAGCAGTTCTTC.

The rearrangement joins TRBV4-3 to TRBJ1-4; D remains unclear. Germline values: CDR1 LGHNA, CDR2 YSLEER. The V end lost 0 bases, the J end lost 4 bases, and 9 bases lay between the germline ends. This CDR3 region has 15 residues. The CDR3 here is CASSQDNSVNEKLFF. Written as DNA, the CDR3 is TGCGCCAGCAGCCAAGATAACTCGGTTAATGAAAAACTGTTTTTT.

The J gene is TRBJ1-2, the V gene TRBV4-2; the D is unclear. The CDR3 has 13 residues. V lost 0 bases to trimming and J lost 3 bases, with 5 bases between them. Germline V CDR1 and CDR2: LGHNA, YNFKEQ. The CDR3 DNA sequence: TGTGCCAGCAGCCAAGAACTCCACTATGGCTACACCTTC. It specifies CASSQELHYGYTF.

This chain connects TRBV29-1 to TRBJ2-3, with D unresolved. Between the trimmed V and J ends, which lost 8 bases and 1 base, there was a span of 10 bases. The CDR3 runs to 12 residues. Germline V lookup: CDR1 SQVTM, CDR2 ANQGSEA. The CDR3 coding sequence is TGCAGCCACCCTTCAGGCACAGATACGCAGTATTTT. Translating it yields CSHPSGTDTQYF.

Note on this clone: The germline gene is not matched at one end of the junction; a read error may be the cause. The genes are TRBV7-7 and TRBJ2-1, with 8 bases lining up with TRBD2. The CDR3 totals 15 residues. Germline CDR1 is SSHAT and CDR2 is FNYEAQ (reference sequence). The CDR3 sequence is CASSLSGSPYNEQFF. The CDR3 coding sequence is TGTGCTAGCAGCTTAAGCGGGAGTCCCTACAATGAGCAGTTCTTC.

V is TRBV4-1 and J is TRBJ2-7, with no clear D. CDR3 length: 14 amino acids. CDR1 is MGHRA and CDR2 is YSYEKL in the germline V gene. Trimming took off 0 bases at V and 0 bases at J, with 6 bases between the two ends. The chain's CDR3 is CASSQDPGSYEQYF. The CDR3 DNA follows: TGCGCCAGCAGCCAAGATCCGGGCTCCTACGAGCAGTACTTC.

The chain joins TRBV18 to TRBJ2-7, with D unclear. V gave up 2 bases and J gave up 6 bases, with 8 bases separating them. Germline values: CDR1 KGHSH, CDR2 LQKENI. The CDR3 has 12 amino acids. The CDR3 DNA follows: TGTGCCAGCTCACCAGTGGTGAGCGAGCAGTACTTC. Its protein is CASSPVVSEQYF.

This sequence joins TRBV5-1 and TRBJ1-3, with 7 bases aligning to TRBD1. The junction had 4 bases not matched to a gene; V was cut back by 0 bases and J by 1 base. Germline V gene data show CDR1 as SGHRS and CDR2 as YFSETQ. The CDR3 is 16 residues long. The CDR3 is CASSLAGGRSGNTIYF. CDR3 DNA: TGCGCCAGCAGCTTGGCAGGGGGAAGATCTGGAAACACCATATATTTT.

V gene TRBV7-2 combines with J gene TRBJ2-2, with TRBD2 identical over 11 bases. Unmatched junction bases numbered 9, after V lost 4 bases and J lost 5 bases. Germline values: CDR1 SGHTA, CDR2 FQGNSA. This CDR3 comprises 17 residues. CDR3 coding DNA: TGTGCCAGCAGCTCATACGGTAGCGGGAGGGGGACCGGGGAGCTGTTTTTT. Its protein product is CASSSYGSGRGTGELFF.

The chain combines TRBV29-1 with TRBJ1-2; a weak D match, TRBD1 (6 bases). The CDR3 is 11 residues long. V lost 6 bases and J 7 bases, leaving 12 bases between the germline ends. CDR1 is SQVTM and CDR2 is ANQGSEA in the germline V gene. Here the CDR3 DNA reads TGCAGCGTGGACAAGGGGGTTGGCTACACCTTC. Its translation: CSVDKGVGYTF.

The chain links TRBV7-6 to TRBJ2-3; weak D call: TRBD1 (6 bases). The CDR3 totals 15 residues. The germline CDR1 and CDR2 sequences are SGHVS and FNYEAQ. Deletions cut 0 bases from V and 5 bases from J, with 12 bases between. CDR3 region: CASSLAPTGIDTQYF. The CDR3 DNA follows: TGTGCCAGCAGCTTAGCGCCGACAGGTATAGATACGCAGTATTTT.

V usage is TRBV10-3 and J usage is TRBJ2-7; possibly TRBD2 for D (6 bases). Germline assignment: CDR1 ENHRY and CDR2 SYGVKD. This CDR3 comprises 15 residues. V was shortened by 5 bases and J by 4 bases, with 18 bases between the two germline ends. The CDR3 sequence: CAISKLAERRYEQYF. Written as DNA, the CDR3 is TGTGCCATCAGTAAATTAGCGGAGAGGAGGTACGAGCAGTACTTC.

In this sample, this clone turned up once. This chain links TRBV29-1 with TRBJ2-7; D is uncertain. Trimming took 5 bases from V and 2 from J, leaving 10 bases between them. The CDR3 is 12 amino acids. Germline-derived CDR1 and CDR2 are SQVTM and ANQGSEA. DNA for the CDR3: TGCAGCGTTTATAACCTACCCTACGAGCAGTACTTC. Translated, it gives CSVYNLPYEQYF.